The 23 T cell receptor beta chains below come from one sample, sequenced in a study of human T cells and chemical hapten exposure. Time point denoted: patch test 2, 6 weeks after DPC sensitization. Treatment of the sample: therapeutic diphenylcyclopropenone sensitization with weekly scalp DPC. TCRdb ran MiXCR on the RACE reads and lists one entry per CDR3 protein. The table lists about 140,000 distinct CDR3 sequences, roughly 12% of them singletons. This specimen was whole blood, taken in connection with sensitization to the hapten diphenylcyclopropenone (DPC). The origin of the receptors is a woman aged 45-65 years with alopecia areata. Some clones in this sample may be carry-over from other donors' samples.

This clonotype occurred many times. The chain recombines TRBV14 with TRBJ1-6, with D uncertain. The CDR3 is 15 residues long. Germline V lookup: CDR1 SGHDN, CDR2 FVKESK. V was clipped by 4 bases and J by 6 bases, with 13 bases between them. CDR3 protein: CASSPWTDPNSPLHF. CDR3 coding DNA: TGTGCCAGCAGCCCCTGGACCGACCCTAATTCACCCCTCCACTTT.

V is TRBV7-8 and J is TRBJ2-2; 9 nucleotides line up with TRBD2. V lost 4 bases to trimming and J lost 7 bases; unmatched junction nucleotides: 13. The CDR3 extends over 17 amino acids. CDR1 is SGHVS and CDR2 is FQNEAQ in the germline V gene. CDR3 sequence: CASSSLSGRGGSGELFF. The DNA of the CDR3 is TGTGCCAGCAGCTCACTTAGCGGGAGAGGAGGGAGCGGGGAGCTGTTTTTT.

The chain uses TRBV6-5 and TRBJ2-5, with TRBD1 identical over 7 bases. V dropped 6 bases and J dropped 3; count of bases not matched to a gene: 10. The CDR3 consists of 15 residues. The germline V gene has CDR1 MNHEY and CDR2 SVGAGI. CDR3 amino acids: CASRSGQAGKETQYF. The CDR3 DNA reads TGTGCCAGCAGATCTGGACAGGCTGGGAAAGAGACCCAGTACTTC.

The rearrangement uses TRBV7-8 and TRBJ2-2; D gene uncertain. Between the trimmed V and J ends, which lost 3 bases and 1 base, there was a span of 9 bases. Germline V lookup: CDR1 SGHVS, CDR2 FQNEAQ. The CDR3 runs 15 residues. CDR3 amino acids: CASSLVAGNTGELFF. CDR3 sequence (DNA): TGTGCCAGCAGCTTGGTAGCCGGGAACACCGGGGAGCTGTTTTTT.

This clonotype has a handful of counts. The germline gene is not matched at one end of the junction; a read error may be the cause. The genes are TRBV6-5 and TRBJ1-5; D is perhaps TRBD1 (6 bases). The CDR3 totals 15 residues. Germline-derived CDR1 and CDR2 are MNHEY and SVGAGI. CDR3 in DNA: TGTGCCAGCAGTTACTCAGGGGGGTACAATGAGCCCCAGCATTTT. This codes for CASSYSGGYNEPQHF.

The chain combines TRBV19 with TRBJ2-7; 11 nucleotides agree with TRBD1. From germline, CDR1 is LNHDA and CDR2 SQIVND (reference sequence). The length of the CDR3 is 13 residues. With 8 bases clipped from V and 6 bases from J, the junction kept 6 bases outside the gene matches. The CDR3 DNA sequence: TGTGCCAGTGGGGACAGGGGGAAAGGCGAGCAGTACTTC. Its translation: CASGDRGKGEQYF. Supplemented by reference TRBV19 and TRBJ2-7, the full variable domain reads DGGITQSPKYLFRKEGQNVTLSCEQNLNHDAMYWYRQDPGQGLRLIYYSQIVNDFQKGDIAEGYSVSREKKESFPLTVTSAQKNPTAFYLCASGDRGKGEQYFGPGTRLTVT.

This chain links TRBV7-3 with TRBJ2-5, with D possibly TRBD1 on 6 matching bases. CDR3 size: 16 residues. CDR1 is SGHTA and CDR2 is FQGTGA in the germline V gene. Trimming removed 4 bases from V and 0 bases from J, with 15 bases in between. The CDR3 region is CASSSAARGYQETQYF. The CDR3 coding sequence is TGTGCCAGCAGCTCGGCGGCCAGGGGATACCAAGAGACCCAGTACTTC.

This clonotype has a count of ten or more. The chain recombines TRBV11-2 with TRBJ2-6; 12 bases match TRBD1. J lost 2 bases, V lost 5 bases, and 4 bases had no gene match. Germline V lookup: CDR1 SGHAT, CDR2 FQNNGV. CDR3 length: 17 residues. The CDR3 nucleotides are TGTGCCAGCAGCCGGGACAGGGGGCTTGCTGGGGCCAACGTCCTGACTTTC. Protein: CASSRDRGLAGANVLTF.

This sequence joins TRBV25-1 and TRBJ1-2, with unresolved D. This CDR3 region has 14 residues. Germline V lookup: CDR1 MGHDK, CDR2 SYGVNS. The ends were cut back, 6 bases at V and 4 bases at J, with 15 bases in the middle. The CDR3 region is CASSIQSPPYGYTF. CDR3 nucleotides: TGTGCCAGCAGCATACAGTCACCCCCCTATGGCTACACCTTC.

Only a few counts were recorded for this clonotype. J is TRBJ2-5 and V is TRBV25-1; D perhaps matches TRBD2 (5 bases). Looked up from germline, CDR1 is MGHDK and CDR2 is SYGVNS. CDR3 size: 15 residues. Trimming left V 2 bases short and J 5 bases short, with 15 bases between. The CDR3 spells CASSEDSRRGETQYF. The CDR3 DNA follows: TGTGCCAGCAGTGAAGACTCGCGGAGAGGGGAGACCCAGTACTTC.

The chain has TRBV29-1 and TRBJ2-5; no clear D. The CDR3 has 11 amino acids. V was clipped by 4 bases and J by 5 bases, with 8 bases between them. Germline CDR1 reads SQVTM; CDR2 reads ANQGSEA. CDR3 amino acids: CSVGVVETQYF. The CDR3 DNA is TGCAGCGTTGGTGTAGTTGAGACCCAGTACTTC.

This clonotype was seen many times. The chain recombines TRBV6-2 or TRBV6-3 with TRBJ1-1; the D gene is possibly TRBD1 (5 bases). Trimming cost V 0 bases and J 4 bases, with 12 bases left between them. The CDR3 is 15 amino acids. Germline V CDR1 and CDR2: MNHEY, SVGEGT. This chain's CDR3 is CASSYSSGSGTEAFF. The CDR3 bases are TGTGCCAGCAGTTACTCGTCAGGGTCGGGCACTGAAGCTTTCTTT.

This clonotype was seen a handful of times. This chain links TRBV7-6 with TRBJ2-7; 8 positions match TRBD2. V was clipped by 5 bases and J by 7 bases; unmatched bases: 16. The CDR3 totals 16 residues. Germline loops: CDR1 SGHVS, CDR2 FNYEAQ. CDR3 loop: CASSARGKAGVGEQYF. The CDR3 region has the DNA TGTGCCAGCAGCGCCCGGGGTAAAGCGGGAGTAGGGGAGCAGTACTTC. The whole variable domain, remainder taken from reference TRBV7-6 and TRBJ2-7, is GAGVSQSPRYKVTKRGQDVALRCDPISGHVSLYWYRQALGQGPEFLTYFNYEAQQDKSGLPNDRFSAERPEGSISTLTIQRTEQRDSAMYRCASSARGKAGVGEQYFGPGTRLTVT.

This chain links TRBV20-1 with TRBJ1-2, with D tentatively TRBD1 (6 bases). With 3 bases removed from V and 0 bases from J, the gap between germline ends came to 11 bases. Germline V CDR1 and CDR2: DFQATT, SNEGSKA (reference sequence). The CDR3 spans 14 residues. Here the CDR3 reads CSARRTEANYGYTF. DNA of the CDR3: TGCAGTGCTAGGCGGACAGAAGCTAACTATGGCTACACCTTC.

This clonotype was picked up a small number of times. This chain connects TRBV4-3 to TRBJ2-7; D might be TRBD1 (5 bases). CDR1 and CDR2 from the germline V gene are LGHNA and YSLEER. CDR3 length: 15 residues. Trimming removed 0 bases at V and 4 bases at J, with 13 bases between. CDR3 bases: TGCGCCAGCAGCCAAGATAGACTGAAGGGGTACGAGCAGTACTTC. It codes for CASSQDRLKGYEQYF.

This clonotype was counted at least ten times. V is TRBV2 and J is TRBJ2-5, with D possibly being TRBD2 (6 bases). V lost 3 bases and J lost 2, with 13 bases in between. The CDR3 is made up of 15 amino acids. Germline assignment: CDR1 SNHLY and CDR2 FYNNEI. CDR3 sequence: CASSEEGLPQETQYF. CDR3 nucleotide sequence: TGTGCCAGCAGTGAGGAGGGCCTGCCGCAAGAGACCCAGTACTTC.

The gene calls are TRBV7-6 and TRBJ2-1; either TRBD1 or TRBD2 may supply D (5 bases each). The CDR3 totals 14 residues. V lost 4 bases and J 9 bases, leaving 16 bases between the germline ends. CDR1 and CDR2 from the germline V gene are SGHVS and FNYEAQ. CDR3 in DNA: TGTGCCAGCAGCTCAGACAGAAGCAGCGGTGAGCAGTTCTTC. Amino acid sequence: CASSSDRSSGEQFF.

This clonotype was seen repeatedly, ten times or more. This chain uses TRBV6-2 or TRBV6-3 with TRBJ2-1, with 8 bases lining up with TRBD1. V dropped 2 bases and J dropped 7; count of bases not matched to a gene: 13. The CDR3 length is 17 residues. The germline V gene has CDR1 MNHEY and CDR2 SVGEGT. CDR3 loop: CASSYPGTGSFKNEQFF. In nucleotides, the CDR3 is TGTGCCAGCAGTTACCCTGGGACAGGTAGTTTCAAAAATGAGCAGTTCTTC.

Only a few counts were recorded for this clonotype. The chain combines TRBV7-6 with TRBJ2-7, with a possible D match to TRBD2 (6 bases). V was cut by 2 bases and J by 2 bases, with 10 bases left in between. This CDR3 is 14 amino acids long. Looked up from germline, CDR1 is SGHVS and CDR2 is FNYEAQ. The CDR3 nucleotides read TGTGCCAGCAGCTTATCCGGGAGCACCTACGAGCAGTACTTC. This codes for CASSLSGSTYEQYF.

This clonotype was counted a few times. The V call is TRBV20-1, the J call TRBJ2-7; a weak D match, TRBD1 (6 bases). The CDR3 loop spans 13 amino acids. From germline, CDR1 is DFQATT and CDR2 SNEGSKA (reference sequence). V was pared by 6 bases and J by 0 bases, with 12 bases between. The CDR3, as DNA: TGCAGTGCGGCGACAGGCAACTCCTACGAGCAGTACTTC. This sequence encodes CSAATGNSYEQYF.

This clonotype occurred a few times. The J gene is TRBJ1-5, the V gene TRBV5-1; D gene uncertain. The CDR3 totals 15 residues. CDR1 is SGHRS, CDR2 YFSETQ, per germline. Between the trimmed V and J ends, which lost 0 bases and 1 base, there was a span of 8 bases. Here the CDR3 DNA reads TGCGCCAGCAGCTTGGATGGCACCAGCAATCAGCCCCAGCATTTT. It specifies CASSLDGTSNQPQHF.

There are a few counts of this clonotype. Written as DNA, the CDR3 is TGCAGCGTTGAATCACAGGGGGCACGGGAGACCCAGTACTTC. It encodes CSVESQGARETQYF. The chain carries TRBV29-1 and TRBJ2-5; 9 bases agree with TRBD1. The CDR3 totals 14 residues. The junction had 6 bases not matched to a gene; V was cut back by 2 bases and J by 5 bases. CDR1 SQVTM and CDR2 ANQGSEA come from the germline V gene.

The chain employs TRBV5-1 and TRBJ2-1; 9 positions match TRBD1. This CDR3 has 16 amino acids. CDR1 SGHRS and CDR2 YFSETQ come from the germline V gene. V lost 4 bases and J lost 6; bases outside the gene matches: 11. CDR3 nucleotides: TGCGCCAGCAGCGGAGGGAGGACAGGGGTAGTCAATGAGCAGTTCTTC. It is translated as CASSGGRTGVVNEQFF.